The 9 T cell receptor beta chains reported below all come from one sample, sequenced in a study of identical twins listed by TCRdb under 2016. The library was prepared using 5' RACE. Sequencing relied on an Illumina HiSeq 2000. TCRdb reprocessing: public reads trimmed at Q25 with fastp, clones called with MiXCR, in-frame beta chains kept. Rows are combined by CDR3 protein, so each entry shows the most common genes and DNA. Within this sample are roughly 280,000 distinct CDR3 sequences, with 7.5% to 9.5% of them counted one time only. The ten largest clones add up to roughly 7% of the sample. This same sample was also taken into another study, of yellow fever vaccine responses in identical twins.

The material sequenced was CD8+ T cells sorted from blood. The receptors come from a woman between 18 and 29 years old in good health.

This clonotype was counted at least ten times. The V and J genes are TRBV27 and TRBJ2-7; tentatively, D is TRBD1 (5 bases). Germline-derived CDR1 and CDR2 are MNHEY and SMNVEV (reference sequence). The V gene lost 2 bases and the J gene lost 2 bases, with 19 bases spanning the gap. The CDR3 runs 17 residues. Here the CDR3 DNA reads TGTGCCAGCAGTTTAGGTGGAATAGGGCAGGGAACCTACGAGCAGTACTTC. As protein: CASSLGGIGQGTYEQYF.

The V gene is TRBV9, the J gene TRBJ2-7, with 9 bases matching TRBD1. With V trimmed by 4 bases and J by 2 bases, 7 bases remained unmatched. CDR1 and CDR2 (germline): SGDLS, YYNGEE. The CDR3 totals 15 residues. CDR3 DNA sequence: TGTGCCAGCAGCCCAGGACAGGGGTTCGCCTACGAGCAGTACTTC. It yields the protein CASSPGQGFAYEQYF. Filled out from reference TRBV9 and TRBJ2-7, the complete variable domain reads DSGVTQTPKHLITATGQRVTLRCSPRSGDLSVYWYQQSLDQGLQFLIQYYNGEERAKGNILERFSAQQFPDLHSELNLSSLELGDSALYFCASSPGQGFAYEQYFGPGTRLTVT.

In DNA, the CDR3 is TGTGCCAGCAGCTTAGGCCCACAGGGCTACGAGCAGTACTTC. Protein product: CASSLGPQGYEQYF. V usage is TRBV11-2 and J usage is TRBJ2-7, with TRBD1 as a possible D gene (6 bases). Trimming took off 1 base at V and 3 bases at J, with 10 bases between the two ends. The germline V gene has CDR1 SGHAT and CDR2 FQNNGV. CDR3 length: 14 amino acids.

This clonotype was seen many times. The chain combines TRBV5-1 with TRBJ2-7; 7 bases line up with TRBD1. The ends lost 0 bases at V and 2 bases at J; junction bases unmatched: 11. Germline V gives CDR1 SGHRS, CDR2 YFSETQ. The CDR3 extends over 17 amino acids. This chain's CDR3 is CASSLGATGTDPYEQYF. In nucleotides, the CDR3 is TGCGCCAGCAGCTTGGGGGCTACCGGGACAGACCCCTACGAGCAGTACTTC.

This clonotype came up a few times. The gene calls are TRBV7-9 and TRBJ1-4; D ambiguous. The CDR3 extends over 17 amino acids. Germline V lookup: CDR1 SEHNR, CDR2 FQNEAQ (reference sequence). Trimming shortened V by 2 bases and J by 0 bases, and 13 bases separated the two germline ends. This CDR3 is CASSLIEDISTNEKLFF. In nucleotides, the CDR3 is TGTGCCAGCAGCTTAATTGAAGATATTTCAACTAATGAAAAACTGTTTTTT.

This clonotype was seen a handful of times. The rearrangement joins TRBV2 to TRBJ2-1; D is ambiguous. V was cut by 5 bases and J by 8 bases, with 13 bases left in between. CDR1 is SNHLY, CDR2 FYNNEI, per germline. The CDR3 length is 13 residues. Here the CDR3 reads CASSSVVKYEQFF. The CDR3, as DNA: TGTGCCAGCAGTTCAGTAGTGAAGTATGAGCAGTTCTTC.

This clonotype showed up just a few times. The rearrangement joins TRBV20-1 to TRBJ2-7; 9 nucleotides match TRBD2. Germline CDR1 is DFQATT and CDR2 is SNEGSKA (reference sequence). The CDR3 runs to 15 residues. J lost 5 bases, V lost 3 bases, and 11 bases had no gene match. For the CDR3, the DNA is TGCAGTGCTAGCGCTAGCGGGGAGCCTGACAACGAGCAGTACTTC. This encodes CSASASGEPDNEQYF.

The chain employs TRBV7-9 and TRBJ1-1, with TRBD1 matching over 7 bases. The CDR3 loop spans 14 amino acids. V lost 7 bases to trimming and J lost 0 bases; unmatched junction nucleotides: 5. Germline values: CDR1 SEHNR, CDR2 FQNEAQ (reference sequence). In nucleotides, the CDR3 is TGTGCCAGCACCCACGGGACAGTGAACACTGAAGCTTTCTTT. Translating it yields CASTHGTVNTEAFF. The whole variable domain, filled in from reference TRBV7-9 and TRBJ1-1, reads DTGVSQNPRHKITKRGQNVTFRCDPISEHNRLYWYRQTLGQGPEFLTYFQNEAQLEKSRLLSDRFSAERPKGSFSTLEIQRTEQGDSAMYLCASTHGTVNTEAFFGQGTRLTVV.

This clonotype came up a few times. The rearrangement uses TRBV5-1 and TRBJ2-7; tentative D call: TRBD1 (6 bases). Germline CDR1 SGHRS, CDR2 YFSETQ. The V gene lost 3 bases and the J gene lost 3 bases, with 19 bases spanning the gap. The CDR3 is 16 residues long. CDR3 bases: TGCGCCAGCAGCTCTCAAAGGGGAAGGGGGTTCTACGAGCAGTACTTC. It translates to CASSSQRGRGFYEQYF.